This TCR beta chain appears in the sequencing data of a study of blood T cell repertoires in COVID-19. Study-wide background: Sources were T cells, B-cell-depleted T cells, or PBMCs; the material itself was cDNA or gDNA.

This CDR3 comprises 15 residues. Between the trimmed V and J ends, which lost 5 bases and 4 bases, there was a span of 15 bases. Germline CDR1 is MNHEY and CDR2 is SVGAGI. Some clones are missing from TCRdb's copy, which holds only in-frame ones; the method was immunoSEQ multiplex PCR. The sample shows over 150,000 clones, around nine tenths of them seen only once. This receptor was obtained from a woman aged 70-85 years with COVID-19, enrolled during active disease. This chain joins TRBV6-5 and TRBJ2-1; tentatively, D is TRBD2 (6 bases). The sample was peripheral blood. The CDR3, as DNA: TGTGCCAGCAGTCCCCGGACTAACCGATACAATGAGCAGTTCTTC. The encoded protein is CASSPRTNRYNEQFF.